This T cell receptor beta chain originates from a study of cytomegalovirus exposure and HLA in healthy donors. The study's findings and limits: What was likely a sequencing artifact was a cluster of highly shared sequence variants. Under in vitro conditions, three CMV-associated chains were confirmed as specific for CMV antigens. Associated with HLA alleles at 0.05 false discovery rate in a later analysis were around 15,000 TCR beta sequences.

The sample holds a few counts of this clone. Its cognate antigen is unknown. Healthy bone marrow donors supplied every sample. The PCR contained 60 Vbeta and 13 Jbeta primers. Sequenced by immunoSEQ multiplex PCR; TCRdb stores in-frame clones only, minus some. This sample has 80,000 to 130,000 clones, with around 80% found just once. Sequencing was done on a sample of PBMCs. The sequence came from a female donor in good health and CMV-seropositive.

The CDR3 bases are TGTGCCAGCAGTGAAGGTTGGCTAGCGGGTAGCACAGATACGCAGTATTTT. This encodes CASSEGWLAGSTDTQYF. The chain uses TRBV25-1 and TRBJ2-3; TRBD2 matches 8 bases. This CDR3 has 17 residues. CDR1 is MGHDK, CDR2 SYGVNS, per germline. V lost 2 bases to trimming and J lost 0 bases; unmatched junction nucleotides: 7.